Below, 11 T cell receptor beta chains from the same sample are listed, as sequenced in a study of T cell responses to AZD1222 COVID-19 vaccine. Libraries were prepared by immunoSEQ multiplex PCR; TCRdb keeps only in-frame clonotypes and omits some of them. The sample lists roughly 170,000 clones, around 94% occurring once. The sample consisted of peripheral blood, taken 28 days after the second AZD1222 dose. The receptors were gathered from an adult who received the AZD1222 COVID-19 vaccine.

The CDR3 region has the DNA TGTGCCAGCAGTTTAAGACGCGAGCAGTTCTTC. Translated, it gives CASSLRREQFF. The J gene is TRBJ2-1, the V gene TRBV12-3 or TRBV12-4, with unresolved D. V was trimmed by 2 bases and J by 10 bases, leaving 6 bases between them. This CDR3 region has 11 residues.

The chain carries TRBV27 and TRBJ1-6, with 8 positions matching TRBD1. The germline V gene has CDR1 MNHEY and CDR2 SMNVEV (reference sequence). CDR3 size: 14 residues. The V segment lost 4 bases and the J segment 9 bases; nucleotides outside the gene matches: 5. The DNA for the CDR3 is TGTGCCAGCAGTTCTGGACAGGGTATTTCACCCCTCCACTTT. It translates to CASSSGQGISPLHF.

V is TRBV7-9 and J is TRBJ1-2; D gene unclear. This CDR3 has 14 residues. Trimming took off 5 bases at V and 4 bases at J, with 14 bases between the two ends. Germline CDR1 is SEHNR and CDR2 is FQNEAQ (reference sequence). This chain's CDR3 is CASSPRDTFYGYTF. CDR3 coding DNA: TGTGCCAGCAGCCCTCGAGACACTTTCTATGGCTACACCTTC.

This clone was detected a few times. CDR3 residues: CASARAWENTEAFF. The CDR3 DNA reads TGCGCCAGCGCGAGGGCGTGGGAGAACACTGAAGCTTTCTTT. The chain uses TRBV10-1 and TRBJ1-1; D unclear. The ends were cut back, 8 bases at V and 1 base at J, with 14 bases in the middle. The CDR3 has 14 amino acids. Germline V gene lookup returns CDR1 WNHNN and CDR2 SYGVQD (reference sequence).

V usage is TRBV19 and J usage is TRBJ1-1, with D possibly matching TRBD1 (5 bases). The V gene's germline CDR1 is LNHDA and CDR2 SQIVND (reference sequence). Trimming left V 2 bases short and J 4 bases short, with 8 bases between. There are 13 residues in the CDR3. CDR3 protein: CASSIRGATEAFF. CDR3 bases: TGTGCCAGTAGTATACGAGGGGCCACTGAAGCTTTCTTT.

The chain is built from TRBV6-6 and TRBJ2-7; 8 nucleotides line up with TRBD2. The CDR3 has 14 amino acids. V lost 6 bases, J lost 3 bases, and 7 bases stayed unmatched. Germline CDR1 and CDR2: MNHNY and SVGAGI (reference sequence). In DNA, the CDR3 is TGTGCCAGCAGGTCCGGGACTAGTTTCTACGAGCAGTACTTC. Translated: CASRSGTSFYEQYF.

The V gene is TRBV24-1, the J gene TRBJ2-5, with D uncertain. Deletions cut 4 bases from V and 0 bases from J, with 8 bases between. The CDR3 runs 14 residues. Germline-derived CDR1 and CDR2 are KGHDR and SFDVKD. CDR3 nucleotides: TGTGCCACCAGTGACCTAGGGAACCAAGAGACCCAGTACTTC. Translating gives CATSDLGNQETQYF.

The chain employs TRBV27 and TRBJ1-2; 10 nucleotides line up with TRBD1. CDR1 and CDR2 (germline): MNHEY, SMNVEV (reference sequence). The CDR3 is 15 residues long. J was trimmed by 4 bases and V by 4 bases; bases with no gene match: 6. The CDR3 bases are TGTGCCAGCAGTTCTCCGGGACAGGGGTTCTATGGCTACACCTTC. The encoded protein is CASSSPGQGFYGYTF.

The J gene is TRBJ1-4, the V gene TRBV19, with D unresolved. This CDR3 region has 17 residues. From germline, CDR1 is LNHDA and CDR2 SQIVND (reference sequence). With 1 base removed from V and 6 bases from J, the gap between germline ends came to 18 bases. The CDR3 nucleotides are TGTGCCAGTAGTATAGGGTGGCAGAACAGAGCCTATGAAAAACTGTTTTTT. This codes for CASSIGWQNRAYEKLFF. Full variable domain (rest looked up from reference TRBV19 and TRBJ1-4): DGGITQSPKYLFRKEGQNVTLSCEQNLNHDAMYWYRQDPGQGLRLIYYSQIVNDFQKGDIAEGYSVSREKKESFPLTVTSAQKNPTAFYLCASSIGWQNRAYEKLFFGSGTQLSVL.

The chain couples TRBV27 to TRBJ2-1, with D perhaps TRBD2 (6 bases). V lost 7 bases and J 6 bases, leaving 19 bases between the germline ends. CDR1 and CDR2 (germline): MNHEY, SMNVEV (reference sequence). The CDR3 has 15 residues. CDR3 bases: TGTGCCAGCATATCCGCGGGACTTACGAGCAATGAGCAGTTCTTC. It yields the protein CASISAGLTSNEQFF.

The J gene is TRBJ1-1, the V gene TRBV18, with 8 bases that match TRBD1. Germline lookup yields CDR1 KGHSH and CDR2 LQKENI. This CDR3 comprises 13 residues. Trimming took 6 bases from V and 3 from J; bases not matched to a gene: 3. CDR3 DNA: TGTGCCAGCTCTGAGGACAGGGACACTGAAGCTTTCTTT. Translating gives CASSEDRDTEAFF.